These 12 T cell receptor beta chains were sequenced from one sample in a study of cytomegalovirus exposure and HLA in healthy donors. Primers for the PCR totalled 60 Vbeta and 13 Jbeta. TCRdb keeps only in-frame clones here, not all; method: immunoSEQ multiplex PCR. The repertoire holds under 200,000 clones, with around 84% as singletons. Source material: PBMCs. These receptors originate from a woman aged 18-29 years in good health and CMV-seronegative.

The DNA for the CDR3 is TGCGCCAGCAGCCCCGTTGACCAGGGCACAGATACGCAGTATTTT. Translated: CASSPVDQGTDTQYF. The chain combines TRBV4-1 with TRBJ2-3; unclear D gene. With 4 bases removed from V and 1 base from J, the gap between germline ends came to 12 bases. The CDR3 runs to 15 residues. The germline V gene has CDR1 MGHRA and CDR2 YSYEKL.

The V and J genes are TRBV11-2 and TRBJ1-1, with D unclear. Between the trimmed V and J ends, which lost 0 bases and 1 base, there was a span of 6 bases. From germline, CDR1 is SGHAT and CDR2 FQNNGV. CDR3 length equals 14 residues. CDR3: CASSLDSTNTEAFF. The CDR3 nucleotides are TGTGCCAGCAGCTTAGATAGTACGAACACTGAAGCTTTCTTT. The full variable domain, completed using reference TRBV11-2 and TRBJ1-1, is EAGVAQSPRYKIIEKRQSVAFWCNPISGHATLYWYQQILGQGPKLLIQFQNNGVVDDSQLPKDRFSAERLKGVDSTLKIQPAKLEDSAVYLCASSLDSTNTEAFFGQGTRLTVV.

In its sample, this clone was seen once. The gene calls are TRBV18 and TRBJ2-1, with D possibly matching TRBD1 (6 bases). The CDR3 is 15 amino acids. Germline-derived CDR1 and CDR2 are KGHSH and LQKENI. Trimming pared 3 bases from V and 7 bases from J, leaving 16 bases between. The CDR3 sequence is CASSPGTISSNEQFF. CDR3 sequence (DNA): TGTGCCAGCTCACCCGGGACAATTTCTTCGAATGAGCAGTTCTTC.

This clone showed up just a few times. V is TRBV6-5 and J is TRBJ1-5; D remains unclear. CDR3 length: 14 residues. Germline values: CDR1 MNHEY, CDR2 SVGAGI. Between the trimmed V and J ends, which lost 0 bases and 6 bases, there was a span of 9 bases. This CDR3 reads CASSYSGQVQPQHF. The CDR3 DNA is TGTGCCAGCAGTTACTCTGGGCAGGTTCAGCCCCAGCATTTT.

The rearrangement uses TRBV19 and TRBJ2-5; tentative D call: TRBD2 (5 bases). V was trimmed by 4 bases and J by 5 bases, leaving 17 bases between them. This CDR3 has 15 residues. The germline gives CDR1 LNHDA, CDR2 SQIVND (reference sequence). CDR3 region: CASSTSGGTPETQYF. The CDR3 DNA follows: TGTGCCAGTAGTACAAGCGGAGGTACGCCGGAGACCCAGTACTTC.

DNA for the CDR3: TGCGCCAGCACCGGAATAGCGGGAGGCAATGAGCAGTTCTTC. This encodes CASTGIAGGNEQFF. The chain employs TRBV10-2 and TRBJ2-1; 10 bases agree with TRBD2. In germline, CDR1 is WSHSY, CDR2 SAAADI. V lost 7 bases, J lost 6 bases, and 6 bases stayed unmatched. This CDR3 has 14 amino acids.

The chain is built from TRBV6-6 and TRBJ1-1; a weak D match, TRBD1 (5 bases). Germline CDR1 is MNHNY and CDR2 is SVGAGI (reference sequence). The CDR3 has 15 amino acids. The ends were cut back, 0 bases at V and 4 bases at J, with 12 bases in the middle. The CDR3 spells CASSYSRGVLTEAFF. The CDR3 nucleotides are TGTGCCAGCAGTTACTCTCGGGGGGTTCTCACTGAAGCTTTCTTT.

This clone was recorded only once. The chain couples TRBV4-2 to TRBJ2-7; a weak D match, TRBD2 (6 bases). The CDR3 is 13 residues long. Germline V gene data show CDR1 as LGHNA and CDR2 as YNFKEQ. Trimming cost V 1 base and J 4 bases, with 8 bases left between them. CDR3 nucleotide sequence: TGTGCCAGCAGCCAAGCGGCGGGGTACGAGCAGTACTTC. It is translated as CASSQAAGYEQYF.

This rearrangement joins TRBV15 to TRBJ2-7; tentative D call: TRBD2 (5 bases). Per germline, CDR1 LNHNV and CDR2 YYDKDF (reference sequence). CDR3 size: 14 residues. The germline V and J ends were trimmed by 0 bases and 6 bases, with 12 bases remaining between them. The CDR3 bases are TGTGCCACCAGCAGAGATCCCGGGATTCGCGAGCAGTACTTC. Translation gives CATSRDPGIREQYF.

V usage is TRBV7-9 and J usage is TRBJ1-4, with TRBD1 identical over 7 bases. V was pared by 4 bases and J by 6 bases, with 8 bases of the junction left unmatched. Germline V lookup: CDR1 SEHNR, CDR2 FQNEAQ (reference sequence). This CDR3 spans 15 amino acids. The CDR3 is CASSSTGTEDEKLFF. The CDR3 region has the DNA TGTGCCAGCAGCTCCACCGGGACAGAAGATGAAAAACTGTTTTTT.

The V call is TRBV28, the J call TRBJ1-2, with D uncertain. Germline CDR1 and CDR2: MDHEN and SYDVKM. The CDR3 runs 15 residues. With 7 bases removed from V and 5 bases from J, the gap between germline ends came to 20 bases. CDR3 nucleotide sequence: TGTGCCAGCACCTCCATCGGCTCCCGAGGGTATGGCTACACCTTC. This gives the protein CASTSIGSRGYGYTF.

The chain couples TRBV7-2 to TRBJ2-7, with 7 bases matching TRBD2. J lost 0 bases, V lost 2 bases, and 7 bases had no gene match. CDR3 size: 16 residues. Germline V gene data show CDR1 as SGHTA and CDR2 as FQGNSA. In DNA, the CDR3 is TGTGCCAGCAGCTTATTGAGCGGGACTTACTCCTACGAGCAGTACTTC. It yields the protein CASSLLSGTYSYEQYF.